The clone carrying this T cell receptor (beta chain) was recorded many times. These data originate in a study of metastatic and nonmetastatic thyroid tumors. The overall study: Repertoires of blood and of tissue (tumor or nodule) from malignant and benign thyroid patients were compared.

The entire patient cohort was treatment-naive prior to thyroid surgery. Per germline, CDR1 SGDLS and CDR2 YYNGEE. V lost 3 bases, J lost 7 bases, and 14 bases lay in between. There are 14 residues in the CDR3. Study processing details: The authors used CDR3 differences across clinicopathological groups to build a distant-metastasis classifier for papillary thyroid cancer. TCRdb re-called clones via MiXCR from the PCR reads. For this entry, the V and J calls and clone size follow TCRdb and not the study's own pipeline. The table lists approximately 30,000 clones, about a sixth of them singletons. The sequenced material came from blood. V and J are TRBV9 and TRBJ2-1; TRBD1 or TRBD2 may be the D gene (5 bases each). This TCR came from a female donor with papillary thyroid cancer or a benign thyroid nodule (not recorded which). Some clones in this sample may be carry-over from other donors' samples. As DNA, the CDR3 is TGTGCCAGCAGCGGACGTCACGGGACGAATGAGCAGTTCTTC. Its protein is CASSGRHGTNEQFF.